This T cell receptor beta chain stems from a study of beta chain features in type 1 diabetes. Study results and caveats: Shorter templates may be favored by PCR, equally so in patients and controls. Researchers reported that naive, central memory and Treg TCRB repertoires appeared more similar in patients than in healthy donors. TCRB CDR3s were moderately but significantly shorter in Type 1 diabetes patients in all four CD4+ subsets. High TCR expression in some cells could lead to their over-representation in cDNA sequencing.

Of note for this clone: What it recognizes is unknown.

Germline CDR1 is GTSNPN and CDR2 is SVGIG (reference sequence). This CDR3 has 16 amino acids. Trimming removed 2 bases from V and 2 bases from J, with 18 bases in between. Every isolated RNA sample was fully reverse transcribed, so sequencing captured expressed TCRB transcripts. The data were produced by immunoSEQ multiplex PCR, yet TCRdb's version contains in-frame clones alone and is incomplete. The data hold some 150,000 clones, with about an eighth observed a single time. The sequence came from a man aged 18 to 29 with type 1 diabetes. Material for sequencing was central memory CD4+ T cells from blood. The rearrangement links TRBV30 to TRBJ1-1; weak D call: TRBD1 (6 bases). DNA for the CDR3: TGTGCCTGGAGTAGCTACAGGGTACATGATAACACTGAAGCTTTCTTT. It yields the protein CAWSSYRVHDNTEAFF.